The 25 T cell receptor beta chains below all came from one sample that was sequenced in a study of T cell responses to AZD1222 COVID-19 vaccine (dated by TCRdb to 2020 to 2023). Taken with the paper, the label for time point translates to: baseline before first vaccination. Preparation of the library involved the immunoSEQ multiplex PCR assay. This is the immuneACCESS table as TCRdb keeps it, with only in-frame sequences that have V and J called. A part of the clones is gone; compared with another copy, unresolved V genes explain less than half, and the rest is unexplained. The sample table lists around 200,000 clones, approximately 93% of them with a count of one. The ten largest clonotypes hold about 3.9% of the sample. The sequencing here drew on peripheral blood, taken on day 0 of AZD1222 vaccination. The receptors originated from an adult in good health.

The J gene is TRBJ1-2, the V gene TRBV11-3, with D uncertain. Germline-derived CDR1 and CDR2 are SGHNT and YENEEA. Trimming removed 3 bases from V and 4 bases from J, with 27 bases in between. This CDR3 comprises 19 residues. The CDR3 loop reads CASSFEQQPTIPLGYGYTF. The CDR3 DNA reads TGTGCCAGCAGCTTCGAGCAGCAACCCACCATCCCACTAGGCTATGGCTACACCTTC. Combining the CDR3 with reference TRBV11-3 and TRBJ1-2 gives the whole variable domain EAGVVQSPRYKIIEKKQPVAFWCNPISGHNTLYWYLQNLGQGPELLIRYENEEAVDDSQLPKDRFSAERLKGVDSTLKIQPAELGDSAVYLCASSFEQQPTIPLGYGYTFGSGTRLTVV.

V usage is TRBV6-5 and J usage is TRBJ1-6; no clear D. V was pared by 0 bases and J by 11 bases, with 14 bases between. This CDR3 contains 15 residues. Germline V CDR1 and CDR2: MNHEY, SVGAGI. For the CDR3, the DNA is TGTGCCAGCAGTTACTCGAGGACGGTCCCTGCACCCCTCCACTTT. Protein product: CASSYSRTVPAPLHF.

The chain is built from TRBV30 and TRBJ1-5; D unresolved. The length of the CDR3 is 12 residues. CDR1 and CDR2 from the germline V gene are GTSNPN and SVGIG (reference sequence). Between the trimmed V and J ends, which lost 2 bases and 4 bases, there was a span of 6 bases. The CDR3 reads CAWSRLNQPQHF. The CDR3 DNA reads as TGTGCCTGGAGTCGACTAAATCAGCCCCAGCATTTT.

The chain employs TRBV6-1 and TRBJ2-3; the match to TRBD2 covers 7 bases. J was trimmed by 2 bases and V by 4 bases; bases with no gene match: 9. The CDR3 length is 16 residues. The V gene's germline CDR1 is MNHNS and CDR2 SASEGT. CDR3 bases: TGTGCCAGCAGTGTAAGCCCGGGACTAACCACAGATACGCAGTATTTT. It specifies CASSVSPGLTTDTQYF.

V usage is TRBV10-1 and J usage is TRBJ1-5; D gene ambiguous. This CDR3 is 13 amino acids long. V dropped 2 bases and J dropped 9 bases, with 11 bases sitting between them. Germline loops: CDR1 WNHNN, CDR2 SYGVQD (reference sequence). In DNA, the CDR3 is TGCGCCAGCAGTGAGAGTGGCAACCGGCCCCAGCATTTT. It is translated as CASSESGNRPQHF.

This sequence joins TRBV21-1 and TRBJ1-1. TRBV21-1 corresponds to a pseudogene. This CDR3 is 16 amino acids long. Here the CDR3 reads CASLTLPNWRDTEAFF. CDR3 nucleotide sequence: TGTGCCAGCCTAACACTTCCCAATTGGAGGGACACTGAAGCTTTCTTT.

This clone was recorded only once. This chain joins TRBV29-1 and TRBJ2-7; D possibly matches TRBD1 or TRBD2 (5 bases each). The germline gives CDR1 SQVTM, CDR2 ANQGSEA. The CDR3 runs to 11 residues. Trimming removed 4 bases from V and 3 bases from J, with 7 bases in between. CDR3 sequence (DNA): TGCAGCGTTGCTGGGGGCTACGAGCAGTACTTC. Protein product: CSVAGGYEQYF.

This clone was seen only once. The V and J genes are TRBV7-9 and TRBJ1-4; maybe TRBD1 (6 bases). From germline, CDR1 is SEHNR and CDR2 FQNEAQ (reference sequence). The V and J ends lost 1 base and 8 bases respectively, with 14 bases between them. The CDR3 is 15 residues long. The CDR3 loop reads CASSLGQTGAEKLFF. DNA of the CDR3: TGTGCCAGCAGCTTAGGTCAGACAGGAGCCGAAAAACTGTTTTTT.

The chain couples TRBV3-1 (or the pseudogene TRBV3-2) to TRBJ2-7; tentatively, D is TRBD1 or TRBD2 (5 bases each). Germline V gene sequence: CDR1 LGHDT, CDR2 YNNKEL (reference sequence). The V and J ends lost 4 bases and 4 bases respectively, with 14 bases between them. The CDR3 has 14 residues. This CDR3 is CASSRGTLGYEQYF. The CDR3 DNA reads TGTGCCAGCAGCCGGGGGACCTTAGGGTACGAGCAGTACTTC.

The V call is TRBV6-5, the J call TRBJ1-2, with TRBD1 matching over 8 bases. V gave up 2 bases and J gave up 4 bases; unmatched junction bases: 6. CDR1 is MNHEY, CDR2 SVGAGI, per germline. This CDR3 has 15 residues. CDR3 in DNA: TGTGCCAGCAGTTACCCCGGACAGGGCCTCTATGGCTACACCTTC. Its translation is CASSYPGQGLYGYTF.

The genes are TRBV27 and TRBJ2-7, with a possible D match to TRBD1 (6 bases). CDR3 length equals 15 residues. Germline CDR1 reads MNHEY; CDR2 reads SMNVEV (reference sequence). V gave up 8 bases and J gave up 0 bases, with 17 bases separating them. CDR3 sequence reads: CASGLPRDISYEQYF. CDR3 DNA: TGTGCCAGCGGACTCCCCCGGGACATCTCCTACGAGCAGTACTTC.

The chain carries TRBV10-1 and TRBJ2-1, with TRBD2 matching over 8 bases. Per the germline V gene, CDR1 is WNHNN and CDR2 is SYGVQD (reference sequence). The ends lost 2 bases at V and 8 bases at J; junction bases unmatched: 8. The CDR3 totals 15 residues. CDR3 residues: CASSEQSGSWYEQFF. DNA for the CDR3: TGCGCCAGCAGTGAGCAGAGCGGGAGCTGGTATGAGCAGTTCTTC.

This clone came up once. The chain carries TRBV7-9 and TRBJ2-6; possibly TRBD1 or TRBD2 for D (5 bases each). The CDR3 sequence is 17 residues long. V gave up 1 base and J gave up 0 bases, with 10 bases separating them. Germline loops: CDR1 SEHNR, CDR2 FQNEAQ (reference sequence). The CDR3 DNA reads TGTGCCAGCAGCTTAGTCGGGGCAGACTCTGGGGCCAACGTCCTGACTTTC. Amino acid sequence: CASSLVGADSGANVLTF.

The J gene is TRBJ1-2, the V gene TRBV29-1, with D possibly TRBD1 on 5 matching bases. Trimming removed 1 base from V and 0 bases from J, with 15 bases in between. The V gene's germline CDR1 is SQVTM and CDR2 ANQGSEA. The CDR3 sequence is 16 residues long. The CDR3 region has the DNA TGCAGCGTTGAAGCCAGGGAGAGAAAGCCTAACTATGGCTACACCTTC. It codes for CSVEARERKPNYGYTF.

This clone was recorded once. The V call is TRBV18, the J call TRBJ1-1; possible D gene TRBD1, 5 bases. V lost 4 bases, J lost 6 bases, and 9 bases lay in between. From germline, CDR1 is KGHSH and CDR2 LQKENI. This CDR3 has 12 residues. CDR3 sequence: CASSLGTAEAFF. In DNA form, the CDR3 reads TGTGCCAGCTCACTAGGGACGGCTGAAGCTTTCTTT.

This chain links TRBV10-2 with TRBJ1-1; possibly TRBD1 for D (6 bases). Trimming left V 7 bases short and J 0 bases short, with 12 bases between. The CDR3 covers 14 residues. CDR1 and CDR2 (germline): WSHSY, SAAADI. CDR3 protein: CASTIGQLNTEAFF. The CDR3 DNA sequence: TGCGCCAGCACTATTGGACAGTTGAACACTGAAGCTTTCTTT.

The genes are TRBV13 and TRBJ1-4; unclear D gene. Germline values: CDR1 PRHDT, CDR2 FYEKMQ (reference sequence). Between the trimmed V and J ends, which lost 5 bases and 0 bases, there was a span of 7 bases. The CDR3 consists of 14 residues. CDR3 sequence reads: CASSNRATNEKLFF. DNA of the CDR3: TGTGCCAGCAGCAACCGCGCAACTAATGAAAAACTGTTTTTT.

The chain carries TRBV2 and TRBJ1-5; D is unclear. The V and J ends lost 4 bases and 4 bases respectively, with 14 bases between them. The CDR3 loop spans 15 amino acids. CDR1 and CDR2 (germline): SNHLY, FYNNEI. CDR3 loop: CASSGTRHLNQPQHF. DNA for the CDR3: TGTGCCAGCAGTGGAACCCGGCACCTAAATCAGCCCCAGCATTTT.

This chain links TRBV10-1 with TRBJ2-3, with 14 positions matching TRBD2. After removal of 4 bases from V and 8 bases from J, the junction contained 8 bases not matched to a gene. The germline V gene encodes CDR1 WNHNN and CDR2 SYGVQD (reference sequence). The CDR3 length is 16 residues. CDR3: CASSVGLAGALGTQYF. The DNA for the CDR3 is TGCGCCAGCAGTGTGGGACTAGCGGGGGCCTTAGGTACGCAGTATTTT.

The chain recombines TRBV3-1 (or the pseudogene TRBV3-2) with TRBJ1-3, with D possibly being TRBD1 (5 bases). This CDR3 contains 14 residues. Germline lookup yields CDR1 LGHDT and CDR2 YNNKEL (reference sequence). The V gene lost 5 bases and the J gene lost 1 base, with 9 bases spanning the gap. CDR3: CASSFGTSGNTIYF. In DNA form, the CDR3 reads TGTGCCAGCAGCTTCGGGACGTCTGGAAACACCATATATTTT.

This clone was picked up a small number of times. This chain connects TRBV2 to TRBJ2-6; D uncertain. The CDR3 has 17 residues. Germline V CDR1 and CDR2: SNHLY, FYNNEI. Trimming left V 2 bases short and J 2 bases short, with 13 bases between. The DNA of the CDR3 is TGTGCCAGCAGTGAAATAAAGGCCCTGGCTGGGGCCAACGTCCTGACTTTC. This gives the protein CASSEIKALAGANVLTF.

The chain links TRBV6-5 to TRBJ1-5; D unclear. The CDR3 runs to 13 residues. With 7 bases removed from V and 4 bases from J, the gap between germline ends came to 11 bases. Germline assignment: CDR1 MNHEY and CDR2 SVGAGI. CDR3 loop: CASNTEPNQPQHF. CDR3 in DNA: TGTGCCAGCAACACAGAACCAAATCAGCCCCAGCATTTT.

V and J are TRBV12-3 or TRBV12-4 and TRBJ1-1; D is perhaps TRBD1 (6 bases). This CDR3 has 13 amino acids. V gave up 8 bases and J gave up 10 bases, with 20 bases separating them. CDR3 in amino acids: CASLLKAGGRAFF. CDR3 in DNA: TGTGCCAGCCTACTCAAAGCGGGGGGCAGAGCTTTCTTT.

The CDR3 region has the DNA TGTGCCAGCAGCGACCACGGGACAGGAGGGCCTGAAGCTTTCTTT. Translating it yields CASSDHGTGGPEAFF. The chain carries TRBV7-6 and TRBJ1-1, with 8 bases aligning to TRBD1. The junction had 11 bases not matched to a gene; V was cut back by 5 bases and J by 6 bases. CDR1 and CDR2 (germline): SGHVS, FNYEAQ. The CDR3 runs 15 residues.

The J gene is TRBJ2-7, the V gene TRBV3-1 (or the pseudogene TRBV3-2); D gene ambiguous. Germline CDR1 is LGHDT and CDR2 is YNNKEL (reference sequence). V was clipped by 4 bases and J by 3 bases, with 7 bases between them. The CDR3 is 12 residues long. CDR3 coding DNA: TGTGCCAGCAGCCCCCAAAACTACGAGCAGTACTTC. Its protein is CASSPQNYEQYF.